The clone carrying this T cell receptor beta chain was seen at least ten times. This sample is drawn from a study of regulatory T cells in long-lasting Graves disease. Through Arm-PCR of CDR3 regions and iRepertoire HTBI primers, TCR beta libraries were built. Each CDR3 protein gets one entry after TCRdb re-called the multiplex PCR reads with MiXCR. The sample includes 530,000 or so distinct CDR3 sequences, 13% of them seen just once. Specified time point: newly diagnosed GD, antithyroid drugs for less than 3 months. From RNA extracted from PBMCs, the TCR library was made. The data were also submitted as part of a second study, on T cells in Graves' hyperthyroidism and ophthalmopathy. This second study notes: Stable Graves' hyperthyroidism denoted no ophthalmopathy progression over 18 months.

This TCR was recovered from a man aged 30 to 45 with Graves disease. The source material was peripheral blood mononuclear cells (PBMCs), sampled at new diagnosis, from a patient treated with antithyroid drugs.

The CDR3 here is CSVASGREKLFF. Written as DNA, the CDR3 is TGCAGCGTTGCTTCAGGTCGTGAAAAACTGTTTTTT. This sequence joins TRBV29-1 and TRBJ1-4; D not certain. The length of the CDR3 is 12 residues. The V end was cut by 4 bases, the J end by 7 bases, with 10 bases between. Germline lookup yields CDR1 SQVTM and CDR2 ANQGSEA.